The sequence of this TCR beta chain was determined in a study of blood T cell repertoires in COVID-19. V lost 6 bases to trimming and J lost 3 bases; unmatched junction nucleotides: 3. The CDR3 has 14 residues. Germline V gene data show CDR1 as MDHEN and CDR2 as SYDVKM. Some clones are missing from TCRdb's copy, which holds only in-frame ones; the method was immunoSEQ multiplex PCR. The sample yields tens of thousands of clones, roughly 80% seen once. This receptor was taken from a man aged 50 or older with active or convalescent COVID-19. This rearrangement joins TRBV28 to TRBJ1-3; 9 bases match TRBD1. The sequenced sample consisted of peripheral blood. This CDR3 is CASRDRGLGNTIYF. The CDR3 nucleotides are TGTGCCAGCAGGGACAGGGGTCTTGGAAACACCATATATTTT.